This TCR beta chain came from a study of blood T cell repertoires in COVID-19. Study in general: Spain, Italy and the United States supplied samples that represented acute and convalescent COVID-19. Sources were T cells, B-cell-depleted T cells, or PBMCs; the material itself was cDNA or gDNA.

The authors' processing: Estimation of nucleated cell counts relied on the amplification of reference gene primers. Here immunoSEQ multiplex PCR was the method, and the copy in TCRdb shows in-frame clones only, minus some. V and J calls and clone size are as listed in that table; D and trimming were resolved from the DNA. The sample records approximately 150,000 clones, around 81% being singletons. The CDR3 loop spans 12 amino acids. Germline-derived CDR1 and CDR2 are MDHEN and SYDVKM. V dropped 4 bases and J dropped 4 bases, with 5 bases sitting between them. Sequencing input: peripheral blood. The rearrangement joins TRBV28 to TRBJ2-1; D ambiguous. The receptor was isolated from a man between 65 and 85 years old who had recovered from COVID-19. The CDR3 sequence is CASSSEYNEQFF. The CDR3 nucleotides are TGTGCCAGCAGTTCAGAATACAATGAGCAGTTCTTC.